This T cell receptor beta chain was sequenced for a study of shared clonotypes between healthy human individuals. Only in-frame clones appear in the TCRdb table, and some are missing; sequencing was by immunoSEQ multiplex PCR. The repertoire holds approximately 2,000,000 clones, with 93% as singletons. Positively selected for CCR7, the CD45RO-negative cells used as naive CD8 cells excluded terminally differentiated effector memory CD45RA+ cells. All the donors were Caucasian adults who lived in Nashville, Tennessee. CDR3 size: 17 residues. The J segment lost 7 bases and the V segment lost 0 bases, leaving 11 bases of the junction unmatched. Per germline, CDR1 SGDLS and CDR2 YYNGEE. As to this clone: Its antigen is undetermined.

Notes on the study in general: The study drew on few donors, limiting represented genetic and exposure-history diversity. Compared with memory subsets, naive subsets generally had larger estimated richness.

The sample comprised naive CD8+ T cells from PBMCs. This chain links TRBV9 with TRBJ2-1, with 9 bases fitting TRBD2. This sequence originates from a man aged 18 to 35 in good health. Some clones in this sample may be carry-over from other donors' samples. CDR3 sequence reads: CASSVDNRGTSINEQFF. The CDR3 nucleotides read TGTGCCAGCAGCGTAGATAATCGAGGGACTAGCATTAATGAGCAGTTCTTC.